This T cell receptor beta chain was identified in a study of T cell responses to AZD1222 COVID-19 vaccine. V shed 2 bases and J 0 bases; nucleotides not matched to a gene: 3. Germline CDR1 is SGHTA and CDR2 is FQGNSA. This CDR3 has 16 residues. This table comes from immunoSEQ multiplex PCR, and its TCRdb copy is limited to in-frame clones, with some not included. The sample includes approximately 160,000 clones, approximately 93% of them seen just once. The specimen comprised peripheral blood, sampled on day 0 of AZD1222 vaccination. The V and J genes are TRBV7-2 and TRBJ2-3, with TRBD2 matching 9 bases. This receptor was taken from an adult in good health. The CDR3 protein is CASSLTAGGSTDTQYF. In DNA form, the CDR3 reads TGTGCCAGCAGCTTAACAGCGGGGGGAAGCACAGATACGCAGTATTTT. The variable domain in full, completed from reference TRBV7-2 and TRBJ2-3, reads GAGVSQSPSNKVTEKGKDVELRCDPISGHTALYWYRQSLGQGLEFLIYFQGNSAPDKSGLPSDRFSAERTGGSVSTLTIQRTQQEDSAVYLCASSLTAGGSTDTQYFGPGTRLTVL.